This T cell receptor (beta chain) was documented in a study of T-cell reconstitution after alpha-beta-depleted transplantation in children. Study-wide findings and caveats: There were reportedly several hundred expanded graft clones from which alpha-beta T cells came about two months after transplant. The high TCRbeta diversity at day 60 in some patients came from surviving recipient T cells and thymic progenitors. Newly produced T cells mostly provided counts and TCRbeta diversity after one year, as hyperexpanded clones declined.

The library targeted TCRbeta and was prepared with unique molecular identifiers. TCRdb analysed the PCR reads with MiXCR anew, one entry per CDR3 protein. Found here are 780,000 or so distinct CDR3 sequences, around 17% of them singletons; the top ten hold just under 5%. V was clipped by 7 bases and J by 6 bases; unmatched bases: 7. This CDR3 is 14 amino acids long. Germline V gene sequence: CDR1 LGHNT, CDR2 FRNRAP. This clonotype was detected only a few times. Its antigen is not identified. Source: PBMCs, mostly from graft donor cells, taken 360 days after TCRalphabeta/CD19-depleted stem cell transplant. The clonotype comes from a male patient younger than 18 who had a stem cell transplant for acute lymphoblastic leukemia, so the T cells may come from the graft donor. This rearrangement joins TRBV12-5 to TRBJ2-2; 8 nucleotides align to TRBD1. Here the CDR3 DNA reads TGTGCTAGTGCCTGGGGGACAGGTCCCGGGGAGCTGTTTTTT. Translated, it gives CASAWGTGPGELFF.